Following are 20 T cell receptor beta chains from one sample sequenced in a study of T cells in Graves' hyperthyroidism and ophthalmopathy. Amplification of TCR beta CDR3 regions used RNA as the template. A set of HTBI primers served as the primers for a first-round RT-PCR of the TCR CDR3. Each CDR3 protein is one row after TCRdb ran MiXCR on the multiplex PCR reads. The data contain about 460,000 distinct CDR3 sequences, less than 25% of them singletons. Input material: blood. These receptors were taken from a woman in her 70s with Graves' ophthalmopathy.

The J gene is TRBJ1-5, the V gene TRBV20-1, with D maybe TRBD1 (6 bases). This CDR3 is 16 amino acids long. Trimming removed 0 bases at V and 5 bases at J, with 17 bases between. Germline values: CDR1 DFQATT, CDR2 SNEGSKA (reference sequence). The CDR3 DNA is TGCAGTGCTAGAGATCCTTCCGGACAGTGGTATCAGCCCCAGCATTTT. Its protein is CSARDPSGQWYQPQHF.

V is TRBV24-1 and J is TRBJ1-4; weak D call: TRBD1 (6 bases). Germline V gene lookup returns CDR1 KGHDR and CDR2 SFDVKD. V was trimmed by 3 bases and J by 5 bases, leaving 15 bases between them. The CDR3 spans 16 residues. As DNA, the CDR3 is TGTGCCACCAGTGATCTACGACAGGAGCCGAATGAAAAACTGTTTTTT. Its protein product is CATSDLRQEPNEKLFF.

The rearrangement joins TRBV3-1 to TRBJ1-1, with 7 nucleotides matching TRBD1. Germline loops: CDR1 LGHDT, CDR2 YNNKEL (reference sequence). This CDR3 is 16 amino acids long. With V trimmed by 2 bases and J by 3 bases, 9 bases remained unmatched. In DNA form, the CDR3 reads TGTGCCAGCAGCCAAATAGGGGGCAGGGGGTACACTGAAGCTTTCTTT. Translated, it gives CASSQIGGRGYTEAFF.

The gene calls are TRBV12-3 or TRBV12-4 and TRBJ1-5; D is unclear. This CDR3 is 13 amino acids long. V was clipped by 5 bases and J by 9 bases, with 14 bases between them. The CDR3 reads CASSKGPLRPQHF. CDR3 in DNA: TGTGCCAGCAGTAAAGGGCCCCTTCGGCCCCAGCATTTT.

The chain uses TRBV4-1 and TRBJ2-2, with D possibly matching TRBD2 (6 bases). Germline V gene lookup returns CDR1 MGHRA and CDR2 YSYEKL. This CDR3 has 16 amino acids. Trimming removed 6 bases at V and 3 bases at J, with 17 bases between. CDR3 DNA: TGCGCCAGCAGTCCCCTCGGGAGTTTGTACACCGGGGAGCTGTTTTTT. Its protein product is CASSPLGSLYTGELFF.

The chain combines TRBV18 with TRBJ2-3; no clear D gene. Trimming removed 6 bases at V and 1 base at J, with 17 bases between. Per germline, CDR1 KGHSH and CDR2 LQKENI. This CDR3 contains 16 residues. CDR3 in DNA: TGTGCCAGCTCTCGTCTTAGCAGCAGAGGCACAGATACGCAGTATTTT. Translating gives CASSRLSSRGTDTQYF.

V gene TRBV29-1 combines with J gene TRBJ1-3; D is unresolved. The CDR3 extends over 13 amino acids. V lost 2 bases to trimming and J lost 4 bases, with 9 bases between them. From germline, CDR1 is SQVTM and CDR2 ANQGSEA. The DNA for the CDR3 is TGCAGCGTTGAACTCCAATCGGGAAACACCATATATTTT. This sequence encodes CSVELQSGNTIYF.

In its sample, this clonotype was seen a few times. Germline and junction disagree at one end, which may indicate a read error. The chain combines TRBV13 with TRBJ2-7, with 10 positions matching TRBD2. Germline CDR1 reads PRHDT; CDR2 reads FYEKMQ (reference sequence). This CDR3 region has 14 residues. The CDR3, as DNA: TGTGCCAGCAGCTTCGGGACTAGCGCCTCTGGGCAGAACTTC. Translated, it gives CASSFGTSASGQNF.

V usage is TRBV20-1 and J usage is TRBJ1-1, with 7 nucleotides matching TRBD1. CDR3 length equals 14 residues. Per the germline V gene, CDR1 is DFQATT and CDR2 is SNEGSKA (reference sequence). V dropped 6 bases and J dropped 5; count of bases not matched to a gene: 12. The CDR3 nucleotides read TGCAGTGCCCAACCGACAGGGTTGGGAACTGAAGCTTTCTTT. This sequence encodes CSAQPTGLGTEAFF.

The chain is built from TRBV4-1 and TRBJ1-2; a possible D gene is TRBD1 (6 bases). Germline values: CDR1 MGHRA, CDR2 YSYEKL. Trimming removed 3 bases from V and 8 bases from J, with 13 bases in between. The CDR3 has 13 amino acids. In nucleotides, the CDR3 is TGCGCCAGCAGCCACGGACAGACCGAAGGCTACACCTTC. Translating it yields CASSHGQTEGYTF.

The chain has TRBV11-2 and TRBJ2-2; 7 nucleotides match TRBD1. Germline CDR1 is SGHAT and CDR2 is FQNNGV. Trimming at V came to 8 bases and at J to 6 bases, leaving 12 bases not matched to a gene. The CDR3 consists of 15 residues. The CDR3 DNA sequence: TGTGCCAGCCTAACGGTCGGACAGGTGTCCGGGGAGCTGTTTTTT. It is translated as CASLTVGQVSGELFF.

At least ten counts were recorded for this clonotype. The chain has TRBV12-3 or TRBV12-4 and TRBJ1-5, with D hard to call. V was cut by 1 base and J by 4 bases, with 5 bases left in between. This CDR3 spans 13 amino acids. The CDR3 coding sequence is TGTGCCAGCAGTTTAGTAGGGAATCAGCCCCAGCATTTT. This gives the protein CASSLVGNQPQHF.

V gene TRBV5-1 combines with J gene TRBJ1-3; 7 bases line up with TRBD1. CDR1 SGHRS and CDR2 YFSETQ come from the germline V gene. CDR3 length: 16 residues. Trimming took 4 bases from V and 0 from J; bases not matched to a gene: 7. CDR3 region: CASSPGQAVSGNTIYF. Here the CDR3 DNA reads TGCGCCAGCAGCCCCGGACAGGCCGTCTCTGGAAACACCATATATTTT.

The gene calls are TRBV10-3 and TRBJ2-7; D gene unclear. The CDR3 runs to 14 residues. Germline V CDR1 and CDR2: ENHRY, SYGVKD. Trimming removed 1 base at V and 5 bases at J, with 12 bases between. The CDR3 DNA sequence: TGTGCCATCAGTGAGTTAGTTTCGGTCCACGAGCAGTACTTC. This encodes CAISELVSVHEQYF.

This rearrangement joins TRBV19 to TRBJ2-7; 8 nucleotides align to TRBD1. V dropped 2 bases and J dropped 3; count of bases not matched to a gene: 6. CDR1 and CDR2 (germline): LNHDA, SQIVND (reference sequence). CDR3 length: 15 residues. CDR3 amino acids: CASSIKAGGLYEQYF. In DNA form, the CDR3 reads TGTGCCAGTAGTATAAAGGCAGGGGGCCTCTACGAGCAGTACTTC.

CDR3: CAISDGGGNQPQHF. In nucleotides, the CDR3 is TGTGCCATCAGTGATGGGGGAGGCAATCAGCCCCAGCATTTT. The chain is built from TRBV10-3 and TRBJ1-5; weak D call: TRBD1 (5 bases). The ends were cut back, 3 bases at V and 2 bases at J, with 8 bases in the middle. Germline CDR1 and CDR2: ENHRY and SYGVKD. This CDR3 has 14 amino acids.

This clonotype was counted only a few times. CDR3 nucleotides: TGTGCCAGCAGGGGCGCCGGGACTAGCGCTAGCGAGCAGTACTTC. It is translated as CASRGAGTSASEQYF. This sequence joins TRBV6-1 and TRBJ2-7; 10 nucleotides agree with TRBD2. J was trimmed by 6 bases and V by 6 bases; bases with no gene match: 11. The CDR3 length is 15 residues. Per the germline V gene, CDR1 is MNHNS and CDR2 is SASEGT.

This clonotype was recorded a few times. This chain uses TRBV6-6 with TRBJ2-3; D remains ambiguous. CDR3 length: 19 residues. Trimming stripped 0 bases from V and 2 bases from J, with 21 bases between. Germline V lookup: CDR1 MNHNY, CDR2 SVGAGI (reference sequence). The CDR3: CASSYSQISDPLPTDTQYF. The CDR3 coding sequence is TGTGCCAGCAGTTACTCTCAAATTTCGGACCCATTACCCACAGATACGCAGTATTTT.

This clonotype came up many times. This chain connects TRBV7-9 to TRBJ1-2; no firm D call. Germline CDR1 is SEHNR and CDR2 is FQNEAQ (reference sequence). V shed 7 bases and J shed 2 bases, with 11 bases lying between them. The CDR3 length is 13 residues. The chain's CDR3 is CASTSPGNYGYTF. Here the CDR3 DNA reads TGTGCCAGCACATCTCCCGGAAACTATGGCTACACCTTC. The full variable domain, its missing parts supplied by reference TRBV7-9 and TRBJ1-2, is DTGVSQNPRHKITKRGQNVTFRCDPISEHNRLYWYRQTLGQGPEFLTYFQNEAQLEKSRLLSDRFSAERPKGSFSTLEIQRTEQGDSAMYLCASTSPGNYGYTFGSGTRLTVV.

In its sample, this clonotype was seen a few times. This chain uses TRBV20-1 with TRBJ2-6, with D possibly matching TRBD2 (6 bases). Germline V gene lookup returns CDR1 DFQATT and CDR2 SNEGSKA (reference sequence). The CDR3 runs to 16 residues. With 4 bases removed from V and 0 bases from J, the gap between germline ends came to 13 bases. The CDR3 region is CSAKETGGSGANVLTF. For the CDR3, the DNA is TGCAGTGCTAAAGAAACCGGGGGCTCTGGGGCCAACGTCCTGACTTTC.